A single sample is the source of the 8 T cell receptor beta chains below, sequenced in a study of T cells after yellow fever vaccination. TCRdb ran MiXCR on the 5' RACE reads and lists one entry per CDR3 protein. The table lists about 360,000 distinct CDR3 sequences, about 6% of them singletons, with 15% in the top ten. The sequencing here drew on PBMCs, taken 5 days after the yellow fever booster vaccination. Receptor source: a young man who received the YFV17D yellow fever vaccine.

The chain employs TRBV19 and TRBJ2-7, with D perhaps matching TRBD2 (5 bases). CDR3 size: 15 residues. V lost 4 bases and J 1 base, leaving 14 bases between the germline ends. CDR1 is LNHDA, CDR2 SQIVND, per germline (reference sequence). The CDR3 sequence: CASSKTGLYSYEQYF. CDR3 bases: TGTGCCAGTAGTAAGACCGGACTCTATTCCTACGAGCAGTACTTC.

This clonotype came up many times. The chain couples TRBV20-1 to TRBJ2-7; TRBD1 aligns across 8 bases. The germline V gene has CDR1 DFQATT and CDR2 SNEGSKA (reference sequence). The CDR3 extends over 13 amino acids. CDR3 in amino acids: CSGSGTGSFWQYF. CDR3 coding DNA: TGCAGCGGTTCCGGGACAGGTAGTTTCTGGCAGTACTTC.

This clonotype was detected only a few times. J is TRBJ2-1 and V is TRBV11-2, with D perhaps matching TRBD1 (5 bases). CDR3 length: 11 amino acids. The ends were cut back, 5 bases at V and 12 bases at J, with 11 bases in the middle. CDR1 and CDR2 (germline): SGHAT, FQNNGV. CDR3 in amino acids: CASSHGQGQFF. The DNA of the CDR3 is TGTGCCAGCAGCCACGGACAAGGGCAGTTCTTC.

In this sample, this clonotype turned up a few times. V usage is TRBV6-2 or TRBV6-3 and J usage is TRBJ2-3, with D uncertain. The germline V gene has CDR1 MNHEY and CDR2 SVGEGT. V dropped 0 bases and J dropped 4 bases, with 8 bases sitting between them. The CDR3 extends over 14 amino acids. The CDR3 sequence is CASSYSDLSDTQYF. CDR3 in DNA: TGTGCCAGCAGTTACTCGGACCTTTCAGATACGCAGTATTTT.

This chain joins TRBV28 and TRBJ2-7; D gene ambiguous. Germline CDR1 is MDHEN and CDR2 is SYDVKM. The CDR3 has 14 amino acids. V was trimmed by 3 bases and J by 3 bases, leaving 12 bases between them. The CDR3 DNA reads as TGTGCCAGCAGTTTTCCTAGACCGCGCTACGAGCAGTACTTC. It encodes CASSFPRPRYEQYF.

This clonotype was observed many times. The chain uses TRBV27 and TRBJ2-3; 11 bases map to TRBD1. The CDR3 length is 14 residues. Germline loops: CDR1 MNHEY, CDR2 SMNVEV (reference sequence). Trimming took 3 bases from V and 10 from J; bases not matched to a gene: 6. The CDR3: CASSFGTGGLPQYF. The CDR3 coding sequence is TGTGCCAGCAGTTTCGGGACAGGGGGTCTACCGCAGTATTTT.

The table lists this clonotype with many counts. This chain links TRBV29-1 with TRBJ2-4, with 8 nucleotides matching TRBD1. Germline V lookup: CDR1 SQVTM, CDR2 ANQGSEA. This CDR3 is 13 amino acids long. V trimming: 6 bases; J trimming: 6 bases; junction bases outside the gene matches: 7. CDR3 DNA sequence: TGCAGCGTAAGGACAGGGATTGGAAACATTCAGTACTTC. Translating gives CSVRTGIGNIQYF.

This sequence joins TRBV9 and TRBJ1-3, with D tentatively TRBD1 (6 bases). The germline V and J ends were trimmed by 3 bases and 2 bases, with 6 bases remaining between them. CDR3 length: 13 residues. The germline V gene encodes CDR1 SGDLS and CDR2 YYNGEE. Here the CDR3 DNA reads TGTGCCAGCAGCGAGGGGGCTGGAAACACCATATATTTT. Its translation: CASSEGAGNTIYF.